Included here is one TCR beta chain sequence, with context. What it binds is unknown. This sample is drawn from a study of T cell repertoires in cytomegalovirus infection. Study-level points and caveats: Ex vivo responses were dominated by HLA-C-restricted CMV-specific TCR beta clonotypes.

The CDR3 spans 14 residues. The V gene's germline CDR1 is MDHEN and CDR2 SYDVKM. V was clipped by 5 bases and J by 5 bases, with 13 bases between them. MiXCR, run by TCRdb on the reads, gives a single entry per CDR3 protein. The repertoire holds around 210,000 distinct CDR3 sequences, with approximately 7% as singletons. Material: PBMCs. This chain connects TRBV28 to TRBJ1-5, with D uncertain. The clonotype was recovered from a human donor in good health (CMV status not recorded). Some clones in this sample may be carry-over from other donors' samples. The DNA for the CDR3 is TGTGCCAGCAGTCCCAATCACGGGGATCAGCCCCAGCATTTT. The encoded protein is CASSPNHGDQPQHF.